This T cell receptor (beta chain) was retrieved from a study of molecular identifiers for immune sequencing clone quantification. Worth noting for this clonotype: As yet, its antigen is unknown. A read error may be the cause here, since a much bigger clone is one base away.

Findings and limits, study-wide: Sizes of clones that are highly expanded could be underestimated (if identical TCR molecules share a barcode).

Sorting selected naive CD8 T cells with a CD8+CD4-CCR7+CD45RA+ phenotype. For bulk TCR libraries, previously described methods and listed TCR primers were used. TCRdb re-derived calls from the PCR reads in MiXCR, one entry per CDR3 protein. The sample includes about 330,000 distinct CDR3 sequences, under 25% seen only once; the top ten take approximately 0.74%. Germline loops: CDR1 SGHDT, CDR2 YYEEEE. The CDR3 loop spans 14 amino acids. This clonotype was obtained from a human donor in good health. Some libraries in this study had Jurkat cell RNA spiked in. The source material was naive CD8+ T cells from blood, with Jurkat cell RNA spiked in. The sample's subset: FACS-sorted CD8+CD4-CCR7+CD45RA+ naive T cells. This rearrangement joins TRBV5-6 to TRBJ2-7; perhaps TRBD2 as D (5 bases). CDR3 coding DNA: TGTGCCAGCAGCTTGGGGCTAGCCACCTACGAGCAGTCCTTC. It translates to CASSLGLATYEQSF.